This record concerns one T cell receptor beta chain sequence. This clone was counted a few times. What this receptor recognizes is not known. No much larger clone is present one base from it, and per-base qualities are unavailable. To sequence the TCRbeta CDR3 region, genomic DNA was isolated from the sorted cells. TCRbeta CDR3 regions were sequenced using the immunoSEQ Assay. TCRdb holds this immuneACCESS table with in-frame rearrangements only. Some clones are missing; in checked studies, unresolved V genes explain under half, and the rest has no known cause. This sample holds 37,000 or so clones; 70% to 80% were observed only once. The ten largest make up approximately 17% of the sample. The data were obtained in a study of OX40 agonist ivuxolimab in advanced cancers. Background for the entire study: The costimulatory receptor OX40 (CD134) was targeted by ivuxolimab, a fully human IgG2 agonistic monoclonal antibody. Intravenous ivuxolimab was administered to patients every 2 weeks at six dose levels: 0.01, 0.1, 0.3, 1.5, 3 and 10 mg/kg. Of the roughly 51 dose-escalation patients, hepatocellular carcinoma was present in about 20, melanoma in approximately 15, renal cell carcinoma in 9 and head and neck cancer in 9. In the dose-escalation cohort, approximately 83% of patients were male, and the mean age was approximately 60 years with a range of roughly 23 to 90. Prior anti-PD-1, anti-PD-L1 or anti-CTLA-4 therapy was permitted, and checkpoint inhibitors had been received by roughly 40% of dose-escalation patients. Partial responses were achieved by three dose-escalation patients, of whom one had hepatocellular carcinoma and two had cutaneous melanoma. Peripheral TCRbeta sequencing was intended to test whether TCR sequence diversity was altered and clonal T-cell expansion was caused by ivuxolimab. The paper covers the monotherapy dose-escalation part of the phase I ivuxolimab trial, which included N = 52 patients.

Trimming takes 0 bases from V and 5 bases from J, and the germline ends sit 12 bases apart. The CDR3, cysteine through phenylalanine, is 15 amino acids long. The kept DNA is CDR3 alone, 45 bases in frame from the first base. In the germline V gene, CDR1 corresponds to SGHRS and CDR2 to YFSETQ. Patients with autoimmune disease history or receiving systemic immunosuppression were excluded from the trial. In every dose cohort, peripheral blood was drawn for TCR sequencing at baseline, cycle 4 day 1, and cycle 7 day 1. Samples came from an open-label, multicenter, first-in-human phase I dose-escalation trial of ivuxolimab. Adults with locally advanced or metastatic melanoma, renal cell carcinoma, hepatocellular carcinoma or head and neck squamous cell carcinoma were enrolled in the trial. Before TCR sequencing, CD4+ and CD8+ T cells were separately sorted from peripheral blood. The research as a whole found: Low levels of normalized T-cell clonal expansion were also seen in some nonresponding patients. On average, CD8+ T cells showed more expanded clones than CD4+ T cells after ivuxolimab. In the 0.1-3.0 mg/kg groups, partial responders were among the patients with the lowest normalized peripheral clonal expansion, particularly in CD8+ T cells. Clonal expansion of both CD4+ and CD8+ blood T cells was observed from baseline to week 6 at doses 0.1 to 3.0 mg/kg. Which antigens the clonally expanded peripheral T cells were specific for was not determined.

Sequences were derived from CD4+ or CD8+ T cells sorted from blood, sampled in a trial of the OX40 agonist ivuxolimab. This sequence uses TRBV5-1 and TRBJ2-1; the D assignment is uncertain and may be TRBD1 or TRBD2, with 6 bases supporting each. This sequence originates from an adult with an advanced solid tumor such as melanoma, head and neck, liver or kidney cancer. The DNA reads TGCGCCAGCAGCTTGGAGGGGGGCCGCCACAATGAGCAGTTCTTC. Translated, this is CASSLEGGRHNEQFF.